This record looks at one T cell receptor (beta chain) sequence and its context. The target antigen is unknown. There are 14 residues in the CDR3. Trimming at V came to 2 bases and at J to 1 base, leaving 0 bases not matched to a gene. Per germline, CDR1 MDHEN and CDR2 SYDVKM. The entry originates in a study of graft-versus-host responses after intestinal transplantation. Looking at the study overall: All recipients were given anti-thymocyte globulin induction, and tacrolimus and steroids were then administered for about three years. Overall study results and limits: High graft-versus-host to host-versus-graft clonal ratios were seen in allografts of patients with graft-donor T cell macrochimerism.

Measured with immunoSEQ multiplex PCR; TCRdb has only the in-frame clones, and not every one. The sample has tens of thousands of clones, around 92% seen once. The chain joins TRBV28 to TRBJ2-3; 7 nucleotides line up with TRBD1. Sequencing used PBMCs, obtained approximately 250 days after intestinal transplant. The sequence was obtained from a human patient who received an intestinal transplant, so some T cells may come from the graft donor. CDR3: CASSLQGGTDTQYF. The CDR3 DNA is TGTGCCAGCAGTTTACAGGGGGGCACAGATACGCAGTATTTT. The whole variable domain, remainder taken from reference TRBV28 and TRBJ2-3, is DVKVTQSSRYLVKRTGEKVFLECVQDMDHENMFWYRQDPGLGLRLIYFSYDVKMKEKGDIPEGYSVSREKKERFSLILESASTNQTSMYLCASSLQGGTDTQYFGPGTRLTVL.